The clone carrying this T cell receptor beta chain was counted a few times. The germline gene is not matched at one end of the junction; a read error may be the cause. MiXCR reprocessed the PCR reads for TCRdb. This sample has around 16,000 clones, with 27% found just once. The CDR3 runs 14 residues. CDR1 and CDR2 from the germline V gene are SNHLY and FYNNEI. None of the patients had undergone any treatment ahead of thyroid surgery. The data belong to a study of metastatic and nonmetastatic thyroid tumors. This sequence joins TRBV2 and TRBJ2-7; TRBD1 matches at 9 bases. The sequencing input was adjacent normal tissue. The clonotype comes from a female donor with papillary thyroid cancer or a benign thyroid nodule (not recorded which). Some clones in this sample may be carry-over from other donors' samples. CDR3: CASSPDRGSHEQYF. In nucleotides, the CDR3 is TGTGCCAGCAGCCCGGACAGGGGCTCCCACGAGCAGTACTTC.